Listed below are T cell receptor beta chains from one sample, sequenced in a study of persistence of HIV-infected CD4 T cells. No antigen has been identified for these receptors. Sequencing used immunoSEQ multiplex PCR; TCRdb keeps in-frame clones, though not all of them. Of 25,000 to 35,000 clones listed, roughly 75% are singletons. This sample comprised CD4+ T cells sorted from PBMCs after roughly 18-hour stimulation, obtained from a patient who received antiretroviral therapy. These receptor sequences come from an adult woman with HIV who was CMV-seropositive. The CDR3 runs from the conserved cysteine through the conserved F or W. The order of the fields is D gene, J gene, clone size, V gene, CDR3 protein, CDR3 DNA. D genes are given only for firm matches. Expanded clones get a size class; other rows say once, few or many, or leave the size out.

d_gene: TRBD2
j_gene: TRBJ2-7
abundance: -
v_gene: TRBV7-6
CDR3aa: CASSRTSGGYEQYF
CDR3nt: TGTGCCAGCAGCCGGACTAGCGGGGGTTACGAGCAGTACTTC

d_gene: -
j_gene: TRBJ1-2
abundance: -
v_gene: TRBV10-3
CDR3aa: CAAYRESGYTF
CDR3nt: TGTGCCGCCTACCGAGAGAGTGGCTACACCTTC

d_gene: -
j_gene: TRBJ1-6
abundance: -
v_gene: TRBV2
CDR3aa: CATRLTLYNSPLHF
CDR3nt: TGTGCCACCAGGTTGACTCTATACAATTCACCCCTCCACTTT

d_gene: -
j_gene: TRBJ1-1
abundance: few
v_gene: TRBV30
CDR3aa: CAWSVSGAKFGMNTEAFF
CDR3nt: TGTGCCTGGAGTGTATCGGGGGCCAAGTTTGGAATGAACACTGAAGCTTTCTTT

d_gene: -
j_gene: TRBJ1-6
abundance: -
v_gene: TRBV30
CDR3aa: CAWRTGSDSPLHF
CDR3nt: TGTGCCTGGAGGACAGGCAGTGATTCACCCCTCCACTTT

d_gene: -
j_gene: TRBJ2-6
abundance: -
v_gene: TRBV19
CDR3aa: CASSPGAVSGANVLTF
CDR3nt: TGTGCCAGTAGTCCTGGGGCAGTTTCTGGGGCCAACGTCCTGACTTTC

d_gene: TRBD1
j_gene: TRBJ2-4
abundance: -
v_gene: TRBV6-1
CDR3aa: CASSEPVAGGGGIQYF
CDR3nt: TGTGCCAGCAGTGAGCCAGTCGCAGGGGGCGGTGGCATTCAGTACTTC

d_gene: -
j_gene: TRBJ2-4
abundance: -
v_gene: TRBV30
CDR3aa: CAWSEALIAKNIQYF
CDR3nt: TGTGCCTGGAGTGAGGCCCTCATAGCCAAAAACATTCAGTACTTC

d_gene: -
j_gene: TRBJ1-1
abundance: -
v_gene: TRBV27
CDR3aa: CASSKRGGTTTEAFF
CDR3nt: TGTGCCAGCAGCAAGAGGGGGGGAACGACCACTGAAGCTTTCTTT

d_gene: TRBD1
j_gene: TRBJ1-1
abundance: -
v_gene: TRBV12-5
CDR3aa: CASGRTGTNTEAFF
CDR3nt: TGTGCTAGTGGGCGGACAGGGACGAACACTGAAGCTTTCTTT

d_gene: -
j_gene: TRBJ2-1
abundance: -
v_gene: TRBV7-6
CDR3aa: CASSARLVGGEQFF
CDR3nt: TGTGCCAGCAGCGCAAGATTAGTAGGGGGTGAGCAGTTCTTC

d_gene: -
j_gene: TRBJ2-2
abundance: -
v_gene: TRBV9
CDR3aa: CASSLAATGELFF
CDR3nt: TGTGCCAGCAGCTTAGCGGCTACCGGGGAGCTGTTTTTT

d_gene: TRBD1
j_gene: TRBJ2-3
abundance: few
v_gene: TRBV11-1
CDR3aa: CASSLARGQGQTDTQYF
CDR3nt: TGTGCCAGCAGCTTAGCCAGAGGACAGGGCCAGACAGATACGCAGTATTTT

d_gene: -
j_gene: TRBJ1-2
abundance: -
v_gene: TRBV5-1
CDR3aa: CASGGVSTNYGYTF
CDR3nt: TGCGCCAGCGGAGGGGTCAGCACTAACTATGGCTACACCTTC

d_gene: -
j_gene: TRBJ1-4
abundance: -
v_gene: TRBV3-1/TRBV3-2
CDR3aa: CASSQEPQGIVSANEKLFF
CDR3nt: TGTGCCAGCAGCCAAGAACCACAGGGAATCGTTTCAGCGAATGAAAAACTGTTTTTT

d_gene: -
j_gene: TRBJ2-6
abundance: -
v_gene: TRBV5-1
CDR3aa: CASSFGLTASGANVLTF
CDR3nt: TGCGCCAGCAGCTTTGGATTGACGGCCTCTGGGGCCAACGTCCTGACTTTC

d_gene: -
j_gene: TRBJ2-3
abundance: -
v_gene: TRBV5-8
CDR3aa: CASSLDVGLLNTDTQYF
CDR3nt: TGTGCCAGCAGCTTGGATGTGGGACTTCTCAACACAGATACGCAGTATTTT

d_gene: -
j_gene: TRBJ2-2
abundance: -
v_gene: TRBV12-5
CDR3aa: CASGEIRDTNTGELFF
CDR3nt: TGTGCTAGTGGAGAGATCCGGGACACTAACACCGGGGAGCTGTTTTTT

d_gene: TRBD1
j_gene: TRBJ2-6
abundance: -
v_gene: TRBV9
CDR3aa: CASRQGSGANVLTF
CDR3nt: TGTGCCAGTAGACAGGGCTCTGGGGCCAACGTCCTGACTTTC

d_gene: -
j_gene: TRBJ1-5
abundance: -
v_gene: TRBV5-6
CDR3aa: CASSRRELGNQPQHF
CDR3nt: TGTGCCAGCAGTCGACGGGAATTGGGAAATCAGCCCCAGCATTTT

d_gene: -
j_gene: TRBJ1-3
abundance: -
v_gene: TRBV3-1/TRBV3-2
CDR3aa: CASSQGALLGGNTIYF
CDR3nt: TGTGCCAGCAGCCAAGGCGCACTCCTGGGGGGAAACACCATATATTTT

d_gene: -
j_gene: TRBJ2-5
abundance: -
v_gene: TRBV19
CDR3aa: CASSFRGGELETQYF
CDR3nt: TGTGCCAGTAGTTTTCGAGGGGGTGAGTTAGAGACCCAGTACTTC

d_gene: -
j_gene: TRBJ1-1
abundance: -
v_gene: TRBV6-4
CDR3aa: CASRTGVMNTEAFF
CDR3nt: TGTGCCAGCCGAACGGGAGTAATGAACACTGAAGCTTTCTTT

d_gene: -
j_gene: TRBJ1-1
abundance: -
v_gene: TRBV19
CDR3aa: CASSWTETNTEAFF
CDR3nt: TGTGCCAGTAGTTGGACAGAAACGAACACTGAAGCTTTCTTT

d_gene: -
j_gene: TRBJ2-7
abundance: -
v_gene: TRBV12-3/TRBV12-4
CDR3aa: CASSKTSEQYF
CDR3nt: TGTGCCAGCAGCAAAACAAGCGAGCAGTACTTC

d_gene: -
j_gene: TRBJ2-2
abundance: once
v_gene: TRBV6-6
CDR3aa: CASSGTEGFGELFF
CDR3nt: TGTGCCAGCAGCGGGACGGAGGGGTTTGGGGAGCTGTTTTTT

d_gene: TRBD2
j_gene: TRBJ2-7
abundance: -
v_gene: TRBV9
CDR3aa: CASSVGIAGAQSYEQYF
CDR3nt: TGTGCCAGCAGCGTAGGGATAGCGGGGGCCCAATCCTACGAGCAGTACTTC